The entry below describes one T cell receptor beta chain. Its antigen is not known. The record originates from a study of T cells in Graves' hyperthyroidism and ophthalmopathy. Study summary: Peripheral blood was drawn at first diagnosis, prior to all treatment.

RNA transcripts provided the source from which TCR beta CDR3 regions were amplified. The TCR CDR3 was amplified in a first-round RT-PCR using the HTBI primer set. In TCRdb, the multiplex PCR reads were re-called with MiXCR into one record per CDR3 protein. The table has about 200,000 distinct CDR3 sequences, 15% to 20% seen once. General study results and limits: A model of 13 V-J features distinguished ophthalmopathy from stable hyperthyroidism.

The clonotype was recovered from a man aged 50 to 60 with Graves' hyperthyroidism. The sample comprised blood.

Here the CDR3 reads CASSESEMNTEAFF. As DNA, the CDR3 is TGCGCCAGCAGCGAGTCGGAGATGAACACTGAAGCTTTCTTT. The genes are TRBV5-1 and TRBJ1-1; the D is unclear. Germline CDR1 reads SGHRS; CDR2 reads YFSETQ. CDR3 length: 14 amino acids. The V end was cut by 4 bases, the J end by 0 bases, with 10 bases between.